This TCR beta chain was captured in a study of cytomegalovirus exposure and HLA in healthy donors. Overall study findings and caveats: The majority of CMV-associated TCR beta chains were reported as apparently HLA-restricted in a later analysis. Common viral pathogens seemed, in a later analysis, to connect with several of the most significant clusters. The authors excluded some V segments, including TRBV6-2 and TRBV6-3, as indistinguishable.

The CDR3 contains 22 residues. This clone was observed a few times. Its antigen is undetermined. The primer mix had 60 Vbeta and 13 Jbeta primers. TCRdb keeps only in-frame clones here, not all; method: immunoSEQ multiplex PCR. This table has about 190,000 clones, over 70% appearing once. Material for sequencing was PBMCs. The gene calls are TRBV1 and TRBJ2-2; the D call in the table, TRBD2, was not verified against the DNA. TRBV1 is designated a pseudogene. The sequence came from a woman aged 18-29 years in good health and CMV-seronegative. CDR3 in DNA: TGCACCAGCAGCCAAGAAAAGAGCGGACTAGCGGGCCGAACACAGAACACCGGGGAGCTGTTTTTT. This gives the protein CTSSQEKSGLAGRTQNTGELFF.